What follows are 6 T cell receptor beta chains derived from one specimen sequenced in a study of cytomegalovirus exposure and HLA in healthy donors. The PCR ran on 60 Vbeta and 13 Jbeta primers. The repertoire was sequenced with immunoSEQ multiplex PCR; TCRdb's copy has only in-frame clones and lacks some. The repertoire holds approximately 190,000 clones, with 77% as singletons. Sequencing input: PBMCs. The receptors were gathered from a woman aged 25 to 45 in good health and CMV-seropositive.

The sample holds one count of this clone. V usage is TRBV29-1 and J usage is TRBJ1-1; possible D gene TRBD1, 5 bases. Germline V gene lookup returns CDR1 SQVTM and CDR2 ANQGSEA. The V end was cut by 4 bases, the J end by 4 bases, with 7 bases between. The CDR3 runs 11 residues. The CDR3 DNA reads TGCAGCGTTGGGGGCGGCACTGAAGCTTTCTTT. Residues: CSVGGGTEAFF. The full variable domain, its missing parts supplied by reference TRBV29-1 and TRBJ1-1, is SAVISQKPSRDICQRGTSLTIQCQVDSQVTMMFWYRQQPGQSLTLIATANQGSEATYESGFVIDKFPISRPNLTFSTLTVSNMSPEDSSIYLCSVGGGTEAFFGQGTRLTVV.

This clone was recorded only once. CDR3 coding DNA: TGTGCCAGCAGCTTACAGGAGGGGACTGAAGCTTTCTTT. The encoded protein is CASSLQEGTEAFF. The chain carries TRBV7-9 and TRBJ1-1; tentative D call: TRBD1 (5 bases). Trimming took 2 bases from V and 5 from J, leaving 9 bases between them. There are 13 residues in the CDR3. Looked up from germline, CDR1 is SEHNR and CDR2 is FQNEAQ (reference sequence).

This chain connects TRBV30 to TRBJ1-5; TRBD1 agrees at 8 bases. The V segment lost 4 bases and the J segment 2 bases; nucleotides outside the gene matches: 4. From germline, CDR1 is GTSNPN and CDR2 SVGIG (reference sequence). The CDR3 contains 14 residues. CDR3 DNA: TGTGCCTGGACGGCGGGACAGGGCAATCAGCCCCAGCATTTT. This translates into CAWTAGQGNQPQHF.

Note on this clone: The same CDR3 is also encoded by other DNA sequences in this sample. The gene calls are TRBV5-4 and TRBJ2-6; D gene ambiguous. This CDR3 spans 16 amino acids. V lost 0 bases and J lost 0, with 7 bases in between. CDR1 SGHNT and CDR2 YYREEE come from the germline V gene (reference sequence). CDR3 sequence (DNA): TGTGCCAGCAGCTTGGGCGGCAGCTCTGGGGCCAACGTCCTGACTTTC. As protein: CASSLGGSSGANVLTF.

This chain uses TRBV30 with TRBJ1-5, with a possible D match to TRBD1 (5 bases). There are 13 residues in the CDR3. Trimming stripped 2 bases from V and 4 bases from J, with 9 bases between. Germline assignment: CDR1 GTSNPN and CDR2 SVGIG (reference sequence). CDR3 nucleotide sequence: TGTGCCTGGAGTAGGGGACTTAATCAGCCCCAGCATTTT. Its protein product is CAWSRGLNQPQHF.

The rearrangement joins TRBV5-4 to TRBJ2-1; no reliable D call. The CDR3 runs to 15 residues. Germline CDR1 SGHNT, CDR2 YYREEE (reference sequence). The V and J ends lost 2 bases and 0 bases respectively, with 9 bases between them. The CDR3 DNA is TGTGCCAGCAGCTTAAGCCGGAGCTCCTACAATGAGCAGTTCTTC. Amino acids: CASSLSRSSYNEQFF.